This entry lists 27 T cell receptor beta chains sequenced from one sample in a study of cytomegalovirus exposure and HLA in healthy donors. The PCR contained 60 Vbeta and 13 Jbeta primers. Using immunoSEQ multiplex PCR, the repertoire was profiled, and TCRdb retains in-frame clones only, with some absent. The data show some 150,000 clones, about four fifths seen once. The sequenced sample was PBMCs. These receptors originate from a male donor in good health and CMV-seronegative.

The chain is built from TRBV19 and TRBJ1-1; D is unclear. The CDR3 consists of 14 residues. With 4 bases removed from V and 0 bases from J, the gap between germline ends came to 9 bases. Germline V lookup: CDR1 LNHDA, CDR2 SQIVND (reference sequence). The CDR3 protein is CASSRAPMNTEAFF. The DNA for the CDR3 is TGTGCCAGTAGTAGGGCGCCCATGAACACTGAAGCTTTCTTT.

This clone was seen a handful of times. DNA for the CDR3: TGCGCCAGCAGCCAAGAGGGAATGGGAGGGGATGAGCAGTTCTTC. Translated: CASSQEGMGGDEQFF. The chain joins TRBV4-1 to TRBJ2-1, with 7 bases that match TRBD2. The CDR3 runs 15 residues. Germline lookup yields CDR1 MGHRA and CDR2 YSYEKL. V was pared by 0 bases and J by 8 bases, with 7 bases of the junction left unmatched.

J is TRBJ2-7 and V is TRBV7-2, with D possibly matching TRBD1 (5 bases). The CDR3 runs 15 residues. The V end lost 5 bases, the J end lost 4 bases, and 18 bases lay between the germline ends. CDR1 and CDR2 (germline): SGHTA, FQGNSA. CDR3 sequence (DNA): TGTGCCAGCAGCCTAGGACACCCGCCCTCTTACGAGCAGTACTTC. This sequence encodes CASSLGHPPSYEQYF.

This chain's CDR3 is CASSQELLGQGRTEAFF. DNA for the CDR3: TGCGCCAGCAGCCAAGAATTGTTGGGACAGGGTCGGACTGAAGCTTTCTTT. The V and J genes are TRBV4-3 and TRBJ1-1; 9 bases map to TRBD1. CDR3 size: 17 residues. Germline CDR1 reads LGHNA; CDR2 reads YSLEER. J lost 5 bases, V lost 0 bases, and 10 bases had no gene match.

The rearrangement uses TRBV6-6 and TRBJ1-6; a possible D gene is TRBD1 (6 bases). Germline V gene sequence: CDR1 MNHNY, CDR2 SVGAGI (reference sequence). The CDR3 consists of 15 residues. V gave up 7 bases and J gave up 1 base, with 11 bases separating them. The CDR3 bases are TGTGCCAGCAATTCTCAGGGGTCCTATAATTCACCCCTCCACTTT. It yields the protein CASNSQGSYNSPLHF.

Only a few counts were recorded for this clone. The gene calls are TRBV4-1 and TRBJ2-2; tentative D call: TRBD2 (5 bases). With 0 bases removed from V and 1 base from J, the gap between germline ends came to 6 bases. CDR1 MGHRA and CDR2 YSYEKL come from the germline V gene. The CDR3 is made up of 15 amino acids. The chain's CDR3 is CASSQDRGNTGELFF. The CDR3 region has the DNA TGCGCCAGCAGCCAAGATCGGGGGAACACCGGGGAGCTGTTTTTT.

Only a few counts were recorded for this clone. The CDR3 DNA is TGTGCCAGCAGTATGTATAACAGGGGGGCTTATGGCTACACCTTC. This codes for CASSMYNRGAYGYTF. The chain carries TRBV2 and TRBJ1-2, with 8 bases fitting TRBD1. The CDR3 length is 15 residues. In germline, CDR1 is SNHLY, CDR2 FYNNEI. Unmatched junction bases numbered 10, after V lost 5 bases and J lost 5 bases.

The chain recombines TRBV5-1 with TRBJ1-6; D uncertain. CDR1 is SGHRS and CDR2 is YFSETQ in the germline V gene. The CDR3 has 15 residues. V was trimmed by 1 base and J by 8 bases, leaving 13 bases between them. The CDR3: CASSLSTGIHSPLHF. CDR3 nucleotides: TGCGCCAGCAGCTTGAGTACCGGGATTCATTCACCCCTCCACTTT. The complete variable domain, with remaining parts taken from reference TRBV5-1 and TRBJ1-6, reads KAGVTQTPRYLIKTRGQQVTLSCSPISGHRSVSWYQQTPGQGLQFLFEYFSETQRNKGNFPGRFSGRQFSNSRSEMNVSTLELGDSALYLCASSLSTGIHSPLHFGNGTRLTVT.

The genes are TRBV6-5 and TRBJ1-4; D may be TRBD1 (6 bases). Per germline, CDR1 MNHEY and CDR2 SVGAGI. CDR3 size: 15 residues. Trimming cost V 5 bases and J 5 bases, with 15 bases left between them. The CDR3, as DNA: TGTGCCAGCAGTAAGATCGGGACACTGAATGAAAAACTGTTTTTT. The encoded protein is CASSKIGTLNEKLFF.

The chain uses TRBV19 and TRBJ2-7, with 10 bases fitting TRBD1. V lost 3 bases and J lost 4; bases outside the gene matches: 9. From germline, CDR1 is LNHDA and CDR2 SQIVND (reference sequence). The CDR3 contains 16 residues. This CDR3 reads CASSISDRGVGYEQYF. The CDR3, as DNA: TGTGCCAGTAGTATTTCGGACAGGGGGGTCGGGTACGAGCAGTACTTC. Full variable domain (missing parts from reference TRBV19 and TRBJ2-7): DGGITQSPKYLFRKEGQNVTLSCEQNLNHDAMYWYRQDPGQGLRLIYYSQIVNDFQKGDIAEGYSVSREKKESFPLTVTSAQKNPTAFYLCASSISDRGVGYEQYFGPGTRLTVT.

This chain joins TRBV4-1 and TRBJ2-7, with D unresolved. Germline V gene data show CDR1 as MGHRA and CDR2 as YSYEKL. The V gene lost 2 bases and the J gene lost 2 bases, with 7 bases spanning the gap. CDR3 size: 13 residues. CDR3 amino acids: CASSQTDTYEQYF. Written as DNA, the CDR3 is TGCGCCAGCAGCCAAACAGACACCTACGAGCAGTACTTC.

This chain connects TRBV4-1 to TRBJ2-5; possibly TRBD1 for D (6 bases). CDR1 and CDR2 (germline): MGHRA, YSYEKL. V lost 3 bases and J lost 0, with 11 bases in between. The length of the CDR3 is 15 residues. The CDR3 reads CASSQQGSYQETQYF. CDR3 DNA sequence: TGCGCCAGCAGCCAGCAGGGGTCGTACCAAGAGACCCAGTACTTC.

The J gene is TRBJ1-2, the V gene TRBV19; TRBD1 agrees at 9 bases. CDR1 and CDR2 (germline): LNHDA, SQIVND (reference sequence). With 4 bases clipped from V and 3 bases from J, the junction kept 6 bases outside the gene matches. The CDR3 contains 15 residues. The CDR3 DNA sequence: TGTGCCAGTAGTAGGGAACAGGGGGCGGACTATGGCTACACCTTC. This encodes CASSREQGADYGYTF.

The rearrangement joins TRBV15 to TRBJ1-5; TRBD1 might be the D (6 bases). Germline V CDR1 and CDR2: LNHNV, YYDKDF (reference sequence). V was pared by 3 bases and J by 0 bases, with 9 bases between. The CDR3 runs 15 residues. CDR3: CATSRGGASNQPQHF. The CDR3 DNA reads TGTGCCACCAGCAGGGGGGGGGCTAGCAATCAGCCCCAGCATTTT.

The J gene is TRBJ1-2, the V gene TRBV29-1; 10 bases fit TRBD1. The CDR3 contains 14 residues. Per the germline V gene, CDR1 is SQVTM and CDR2 is ANQGSEA. J lost 1 base, V lost 4 bases, and 3 bases had no gene match. The CDR3 nucleotides read TGCAGCGTTGCTGGGACAGGGGTTAACTATGGCTACACCTTC. Encoded protein: CSVAGTGVNYGYTF.

This clone came up a few times. V gene TRBV30 combines with J gene TRBJ2-1; the D gene is possibly TRBD2 (5 bases). The CDR3 totals 13 residues. V was cut by 5 bases and J by 5 bases, with 13 bases left in between. Germline-derived CDR1 and CDR2 are GTSNPN and SVGIG (reference sequence). In DNA form, the CDR3 reads TGTGCCTGGGGTAAGAGCGGCCACAATGAGCAGTTCTTC. Amino acid sequence: CAWGKSGHNEQFF.

The chain employs TRBV9 and TRBJ2-1; 7 nucleotides agree with TRBD2. The CDR3 loop spans 15 amino acids. Germline V gene data show CDR1 as SGDLS and CDR2 as YYNGEE. V lost 0 bases, J lost 7 bases, and 7 bases stayed unmatched. CDR3 protein: CASSVATGTMNEQFF. The CDR3 nucleotides are TGTGCCAGCAGCGTAGCTACTGGGACTATGAATGAGCAGTTCTTC.

V usage is TRBV5-1 and J usage is TRBJ2-5, with 14 bases that match TRBD2. Germline lookup yields CDR1 SGHRS and CDR2 YFSETQ. The V gene end was trimmed by 2 bases and the J gene end by 2 bases; junction bases not matched to a gene: 2. The CDR3 runs to 16 residues. CDR3 protein: CASSFRLAGGQETQYF. Written as DNA, the CDR3 is TGCGCCAGCAGCTTCAGACTAGCGGGGGGGCAAGAGACCCAGTACTTC.

The table lists this clone with a count of one. The chain joins TRBV7-6 to TRBJ2-2; TRBD1 might be the D (6 bases). The germline gives CDR1 SGHVS, CDR2 FNYEAQ. The CDR3 length is 14 residues. V lost 3 bases, J lost 4 bases, and 9 bases lay in between. The CDR3 region has the DNA TGTGCCAGCAGCTTCGGACAGATCACCGGGGAGCTGTTTTTT. It codes for CASSFGQITGELFF.

The genes are TRBV2 and TRBJ1-1; D is perhaps TRBD1 (5 bases). There are 15 residues in the CDR3. V lost 4 bases and J lost 5, with 17 bases in between. The germline CDR1 and CDR2 sequences are SNHLY and FYNNEI. The CDR3 protein is CASSGDGGGGTEAFF. Written as DNA, the CDR3 is TGTGCCAGCAGTGGGGACGGGGGTGGTGGTACTGAAGCTTTCTTT.

A remark on this clone: Other nucleotide sequences in the sample specify the same CDR3. The CDR3 protein is CASSSPQGITQYF. CDR3 sequence (DNA): TGTGCCAGCAGTTCCCCACAGGGGATCACGCAGTATTTT. The gene calls are TRBV6-5 and TRBJ2-3; 7 bases align to TRBD1. Looked up from germline, CDR1 is MNHEY and CDR2 is SVGAGI. The CDR3 sequence is 13 residues long. Trimming took 4 bases from V and 9 from J; bases not matched to a gene: 7.

The chain links TRBV6-5 to TRBJ1-3; TRBD1 is a possible D gene (5 bases). The germline CDR1 and CDR2 sequences are MNHEY and SVGAGI. The V end was cut by 0 bases, the J end by 4 bases, with 10 bases between. CDR3 length: 15 amino acids. CDR3 in amino acids: CASSYSAGSGNTIYF. CDR3 sequence (DNA): TGTGCCAGCAGTTACTCGGCAGGGTCCGGAAACACCATATATTTT.

The chain carries TRBV1 and TRBJ2-5; the D call in the table, TRBD2, was not verified against the DNA. TRBV1 is reported as a pseudogene. The CDR3 spans 15 residues. The CDR3 region is CTSAPSGGPQETQYF. The CDR3 DNA is TGCACCAGCGCTCCTAGCGGGGGGCCCCAAGAGACCCAGTACTTC.

V usage is TRBV2 and J usage is TRBJ2-3, with 7 bases that match TRBD1. From germline, CDR1 is SNHLY and CDR2 FYNNEI. Trimming removed 7 bases from V and 3 bases from J; junction bases left unmatched: 7. This CDR3 is built from 14 residues. Written as DNA, the CDR3 is TGTGCCAGCACCCTGGACAGGAGTACAGATACGCAGTATTTT. Protein: CASTLDRSTDTQYF.

A single count supports this clone. CDR3 DNA: TGCGCCAGCAGCCAAGCAGTCTCCTATAATTCACCCCTCCACTTT. Translation gives CASSQAVSYNSPLHF. V is TRBV4-1 and J is TRBJ1-6; no clear D gene. From germline, CDR1 is MGHRA and CDR2 YSYEKL. This CDR3 has 15 residues. Deletions cut 1 base from V and 0 bases from J, with 4 bases between.

This chain joins TRBV19 and TRBJ2-1, with D possibly TRBD1 on 6 matching bases. Trimming removed 7 bases from V and 4 bases from J, with 14 bases in between. CDR3 length: 14 amino acids. The germline V gene encodes CDR1 LNHDA and CDR2 SQIVND (reference sequence). The CDR3 sequence: CASNRAAQYNEQFF. The CDR3 DNA sequence: TGTGCCAGTAACAGGGCAGCACAGTACAATGAGCAGTTCTTC.

V is TRBV7-3 and J is TRBJ1-2, with unresolved D. The germline V gene has CDR1 SGHTA and CDR2 FQGTGA. Between the trimmed V and J ends, which lost 4 bases and 0 bases, there was a span of 12 bases. CDR3 length: 15 amino acids. DNA of the CDR3: TGTGCCAGCAGCTCGACTCACCTAGCTAACTATGGCTACACCTTC. It is translated as CASSSTHLANYGYTF.